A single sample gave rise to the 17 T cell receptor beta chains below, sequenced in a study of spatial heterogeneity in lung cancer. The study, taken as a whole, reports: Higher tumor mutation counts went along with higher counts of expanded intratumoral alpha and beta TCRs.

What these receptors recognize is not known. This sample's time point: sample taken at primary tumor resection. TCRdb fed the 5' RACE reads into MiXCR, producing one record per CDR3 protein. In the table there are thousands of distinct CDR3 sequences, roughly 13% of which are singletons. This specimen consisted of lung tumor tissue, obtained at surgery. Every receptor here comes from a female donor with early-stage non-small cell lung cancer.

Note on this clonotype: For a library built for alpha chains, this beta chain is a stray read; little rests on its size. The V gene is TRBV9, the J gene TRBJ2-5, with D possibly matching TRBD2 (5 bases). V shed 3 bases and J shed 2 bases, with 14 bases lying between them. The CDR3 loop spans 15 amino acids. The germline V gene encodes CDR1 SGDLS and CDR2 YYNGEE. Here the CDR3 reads CASSALGGPQETQYF. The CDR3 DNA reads TGTGCCAGCAGCGCCCTCGGCGGGCCTCAAGAGACCCAGTACTTC.

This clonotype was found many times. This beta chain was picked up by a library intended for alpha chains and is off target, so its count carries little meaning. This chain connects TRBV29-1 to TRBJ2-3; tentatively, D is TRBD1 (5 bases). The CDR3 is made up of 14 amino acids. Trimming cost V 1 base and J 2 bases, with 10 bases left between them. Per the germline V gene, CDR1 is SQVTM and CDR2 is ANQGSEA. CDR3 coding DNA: TGCAGCGTTGAAGGGCAGGGCTACACAGATACGCAGTATTTT. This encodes CSVEGQGYTDTQYF.

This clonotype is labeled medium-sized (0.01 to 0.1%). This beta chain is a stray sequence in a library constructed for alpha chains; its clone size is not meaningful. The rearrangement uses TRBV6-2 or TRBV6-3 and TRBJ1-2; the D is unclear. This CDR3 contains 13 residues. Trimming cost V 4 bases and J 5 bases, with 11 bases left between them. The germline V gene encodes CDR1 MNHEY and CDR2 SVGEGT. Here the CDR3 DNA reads TGTGCCAGCAGTTTTGGGCGGGCTTATGGCTACACCTTC. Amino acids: CASSFGRAYGYTF.

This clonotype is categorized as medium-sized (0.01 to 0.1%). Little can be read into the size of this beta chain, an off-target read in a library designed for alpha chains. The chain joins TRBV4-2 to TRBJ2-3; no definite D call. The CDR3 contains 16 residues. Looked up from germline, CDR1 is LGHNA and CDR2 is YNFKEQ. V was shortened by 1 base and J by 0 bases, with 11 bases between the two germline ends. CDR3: CASSQGDTTSTDTQYF. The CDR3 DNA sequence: TGTGCCAGCAGCCAAGGAGACACGACGAGCACAGATACGCAGTATTTT.

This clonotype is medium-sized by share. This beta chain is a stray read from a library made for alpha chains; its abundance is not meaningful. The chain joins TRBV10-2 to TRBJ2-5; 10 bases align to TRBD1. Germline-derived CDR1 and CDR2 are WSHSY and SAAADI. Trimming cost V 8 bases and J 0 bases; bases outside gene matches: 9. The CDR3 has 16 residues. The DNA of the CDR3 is TGCGCCAGCTCAAGAGCCGGGACAGGGGACCAAGAGACCCAGTACTTC. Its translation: CASSRAGTGDQETQYF.

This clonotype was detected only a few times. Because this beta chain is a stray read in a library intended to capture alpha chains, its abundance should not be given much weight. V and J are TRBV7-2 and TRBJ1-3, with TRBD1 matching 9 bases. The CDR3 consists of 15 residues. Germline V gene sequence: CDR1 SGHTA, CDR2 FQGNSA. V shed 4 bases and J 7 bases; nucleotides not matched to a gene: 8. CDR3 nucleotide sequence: TGTGCCAGCAGCTCGGGCGGGACAGGGCGGAACACCATATATTTT. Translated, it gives CASSSGGTGRNTIYF.

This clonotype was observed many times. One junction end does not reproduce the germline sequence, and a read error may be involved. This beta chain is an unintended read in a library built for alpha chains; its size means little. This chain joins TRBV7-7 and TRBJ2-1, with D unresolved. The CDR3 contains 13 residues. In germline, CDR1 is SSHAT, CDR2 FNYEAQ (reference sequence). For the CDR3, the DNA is TGTGCTAGCAGCTTGGGGTTTGCCAGAGGGCAGTTCTTC. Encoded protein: CASSLGFARGQFF.

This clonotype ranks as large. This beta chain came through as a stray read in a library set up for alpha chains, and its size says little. CDR3 amino acids: CSARGGDRLVNGYTF. CDR3 nucleotides: TGCAGTGCTAGAGGGGGGGACAGATTGGTAAATGGCTACACCTTC. The rearrangement uses TRBV20-1 and TRBJ1-2; 7 bases fit TRBD1. The germline V gene encodes CDR1 DFQATT and CDR2 SNEGSKA (reference sequence). Trimming cost V 1 base and J 6 bases; bases outside gene matches: 11. This CDR3 is built from 15 residues.

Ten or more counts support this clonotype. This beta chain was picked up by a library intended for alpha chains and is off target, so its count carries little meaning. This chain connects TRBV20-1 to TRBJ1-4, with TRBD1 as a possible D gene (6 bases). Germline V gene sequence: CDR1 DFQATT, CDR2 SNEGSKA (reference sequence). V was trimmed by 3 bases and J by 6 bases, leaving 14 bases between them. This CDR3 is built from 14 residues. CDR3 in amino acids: CSASNRAADEKLFF. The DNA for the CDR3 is TGCAGTGCTAGTAACAGGGCGGCGGATGAAAAACTGTTTTTT.

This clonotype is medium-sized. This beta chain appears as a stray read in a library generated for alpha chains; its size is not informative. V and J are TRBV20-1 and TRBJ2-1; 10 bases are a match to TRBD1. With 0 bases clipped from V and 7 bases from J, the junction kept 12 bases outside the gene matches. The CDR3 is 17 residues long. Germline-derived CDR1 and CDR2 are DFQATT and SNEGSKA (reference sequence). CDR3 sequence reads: CSARESSKRTGGNEQFF. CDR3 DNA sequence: TGCAGTGCTAGAGAATCCTCAAAAAGGACAGGGGGGAATGAGCAGTTCTTC.

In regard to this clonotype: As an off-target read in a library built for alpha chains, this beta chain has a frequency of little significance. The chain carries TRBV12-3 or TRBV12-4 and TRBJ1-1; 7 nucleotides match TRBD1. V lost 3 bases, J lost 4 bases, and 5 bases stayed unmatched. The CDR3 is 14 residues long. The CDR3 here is CASSFQGGGTEAFF. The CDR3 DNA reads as TGTGCCAGCAGTTTCCAGGGGGGAGGCACTGAAGCTTTCTTT.

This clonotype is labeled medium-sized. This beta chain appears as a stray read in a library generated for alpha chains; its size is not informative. The CDR3 reads CASSLGTATDTQYF. For the CDR3, the DNA is TGTGCCAGCAGCTTAGGGACAGCCACAGATACGCAGTATTTT. The V gene is TRBV7-9, the J gene TRBJ2-3; maybe TRBD1 (6 bases). Looked up from germline, CDR1 is SEHNR and CDR2 is FQNEAQ (reference sequence). V lost 1 base, J lost 2 bases, and 7 bases lay in between. CDR3 length: 14 amino acids.

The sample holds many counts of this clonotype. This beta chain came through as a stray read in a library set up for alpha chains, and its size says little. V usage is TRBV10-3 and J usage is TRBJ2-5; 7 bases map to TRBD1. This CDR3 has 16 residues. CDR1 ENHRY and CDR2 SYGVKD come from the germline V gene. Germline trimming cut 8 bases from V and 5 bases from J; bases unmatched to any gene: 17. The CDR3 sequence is CAIGRQGLGHRETQYF. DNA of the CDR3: TGTGCCATCGGTAGACAGGGATTGGGCCATCGGGAGACCCAGTACTTC.

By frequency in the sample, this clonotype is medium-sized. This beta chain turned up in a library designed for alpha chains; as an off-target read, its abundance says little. The CDR3 nucleotides read TGTGCCACCAGTGGACAGGGTCGTGGCTACACCTTC. This encodes CATSGQGRGYTF. The chain uses TRBV24-1 and TRBJ1-2; TRBD1 aligns across 7 bases. There are 12 residues in the CDR3. Germline V gives CDR1 KGHDR, CDR2 SFDVKD. V lost 5 bases, J lost 7 bases, and 3 bases stayed unmatched.

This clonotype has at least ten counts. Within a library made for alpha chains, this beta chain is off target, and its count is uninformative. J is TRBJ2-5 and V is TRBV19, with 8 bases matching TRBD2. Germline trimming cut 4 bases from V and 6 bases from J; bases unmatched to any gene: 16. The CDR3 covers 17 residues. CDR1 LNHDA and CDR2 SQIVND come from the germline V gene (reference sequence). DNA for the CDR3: TGTGCCAGTAGTACCCGGCCGGGAGGGGCGCAGGGGAAGACCCAGTACTTC. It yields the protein CASSTRPGGAQGKTQYF.

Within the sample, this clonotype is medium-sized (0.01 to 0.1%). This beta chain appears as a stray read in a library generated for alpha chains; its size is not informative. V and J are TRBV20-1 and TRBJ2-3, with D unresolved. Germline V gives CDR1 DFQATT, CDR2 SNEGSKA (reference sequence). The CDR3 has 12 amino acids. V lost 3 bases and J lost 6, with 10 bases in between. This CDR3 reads CSASLGFDTQYF. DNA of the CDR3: TGCAGTGCTAGTTTGGGATTCGATACGCAGTATTTT.

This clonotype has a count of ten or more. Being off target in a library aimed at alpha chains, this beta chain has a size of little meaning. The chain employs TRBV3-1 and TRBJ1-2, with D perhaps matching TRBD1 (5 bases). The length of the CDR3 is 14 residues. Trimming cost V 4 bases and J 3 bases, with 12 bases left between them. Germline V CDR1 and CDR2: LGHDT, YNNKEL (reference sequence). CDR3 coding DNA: TGTGCCAGCAGCCCCGGGACCTTACACTATGGCTACACCTTC. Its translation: CASSPGTLHYGYTF.